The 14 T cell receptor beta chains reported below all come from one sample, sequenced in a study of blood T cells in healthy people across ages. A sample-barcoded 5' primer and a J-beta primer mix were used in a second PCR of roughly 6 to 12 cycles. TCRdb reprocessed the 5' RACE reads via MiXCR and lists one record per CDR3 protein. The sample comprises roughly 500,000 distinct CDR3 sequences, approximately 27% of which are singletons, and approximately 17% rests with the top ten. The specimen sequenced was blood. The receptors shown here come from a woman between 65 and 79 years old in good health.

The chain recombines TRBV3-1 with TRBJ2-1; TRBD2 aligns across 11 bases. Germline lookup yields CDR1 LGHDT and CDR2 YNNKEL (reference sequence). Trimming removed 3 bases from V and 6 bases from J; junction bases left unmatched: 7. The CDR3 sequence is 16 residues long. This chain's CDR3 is CASSHQSSGGCNEQFF. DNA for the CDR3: TGTGCCAGCAGCCACCAATCTAGCGGGGGGTGCAATGAGCAGTTCTTC.

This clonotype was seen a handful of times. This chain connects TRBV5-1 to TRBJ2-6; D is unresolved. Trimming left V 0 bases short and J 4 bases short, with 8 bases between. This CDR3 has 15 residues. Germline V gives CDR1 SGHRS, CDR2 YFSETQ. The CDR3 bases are TGCGCCAGCAGCTTGGGACCTGAAGGGGCCAACGTCCTGACTTTC. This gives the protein CASSLGPEGANVLTF. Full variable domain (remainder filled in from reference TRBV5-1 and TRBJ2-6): KAGVTQTPRYLIKTRGQQVTLSCSPISGHRSVSWYQQTPGQGLQFLFEYFSETQRNKGNFPGRFSGRQFSNSRSEMNVSTLELGDSALYLCASSLGPEGANVLTFGAGSRLTVL.

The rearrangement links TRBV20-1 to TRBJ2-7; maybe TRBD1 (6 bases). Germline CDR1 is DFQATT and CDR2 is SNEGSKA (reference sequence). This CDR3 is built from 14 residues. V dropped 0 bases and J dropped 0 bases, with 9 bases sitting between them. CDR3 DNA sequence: TGCAGTGCTAGAGATCCGACAGGCTCCTACGAGCAGTACTTC. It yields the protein CSARDPTGSYEQYF.

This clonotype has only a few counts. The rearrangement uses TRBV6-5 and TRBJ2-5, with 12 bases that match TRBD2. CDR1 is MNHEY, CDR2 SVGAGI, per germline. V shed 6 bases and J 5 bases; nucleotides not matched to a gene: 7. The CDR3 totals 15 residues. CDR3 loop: CASSPTSGGRETQYF. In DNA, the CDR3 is TGTGCCAGCAGCCCGACTAGCGGGGGACGGGAGACCCAGTACTTC.

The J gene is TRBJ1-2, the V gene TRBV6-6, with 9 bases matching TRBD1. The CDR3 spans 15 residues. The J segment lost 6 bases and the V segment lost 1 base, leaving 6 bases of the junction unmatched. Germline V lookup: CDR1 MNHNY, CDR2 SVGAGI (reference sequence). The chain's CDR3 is CASSYWNRGQDGYTF. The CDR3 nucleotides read TGTGCCAGCAGTTACTGGAACAGGGGGCAGGATGGCTACACCTTC.

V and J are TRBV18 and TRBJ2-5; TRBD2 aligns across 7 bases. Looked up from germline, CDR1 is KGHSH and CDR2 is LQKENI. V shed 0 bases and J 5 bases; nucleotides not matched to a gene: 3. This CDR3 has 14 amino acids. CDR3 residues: CASSPPTSWETQYF. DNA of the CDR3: TGTGCCAGCTCACCACCGACTAGCTGGGAGACCCAGTACTTC.

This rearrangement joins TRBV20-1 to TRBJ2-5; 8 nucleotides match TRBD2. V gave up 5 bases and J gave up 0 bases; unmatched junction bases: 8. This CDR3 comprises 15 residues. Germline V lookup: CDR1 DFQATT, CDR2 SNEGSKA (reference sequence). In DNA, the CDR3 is TGCAGTGCTGGAAGTTCTAGCGGGTACCAAGAGACCCAGTACTTC. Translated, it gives CSAGSSSGYQETQYF.

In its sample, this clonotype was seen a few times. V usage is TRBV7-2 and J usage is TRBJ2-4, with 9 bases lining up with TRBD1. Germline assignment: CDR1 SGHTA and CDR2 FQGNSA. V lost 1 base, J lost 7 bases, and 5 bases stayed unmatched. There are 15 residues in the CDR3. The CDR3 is CASSLGWGTGNIQYF. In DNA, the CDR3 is TGTGCCAGCAGCTTAGGATGGGGGACAGGGAACATTCAGTACTTC.

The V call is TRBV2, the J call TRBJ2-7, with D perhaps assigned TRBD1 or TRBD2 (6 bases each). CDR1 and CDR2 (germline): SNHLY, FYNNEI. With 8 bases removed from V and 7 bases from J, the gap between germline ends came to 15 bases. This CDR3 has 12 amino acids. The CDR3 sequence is CASGLGAGEQYF. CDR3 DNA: TGTGCCAGCGGGTTGGGGGCGGGGGAGCAGTACTTC.

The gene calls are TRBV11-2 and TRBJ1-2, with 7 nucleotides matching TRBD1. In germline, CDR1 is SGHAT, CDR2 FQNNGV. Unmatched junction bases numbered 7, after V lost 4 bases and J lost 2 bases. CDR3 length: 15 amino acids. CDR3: CASSSRTGQNYGYTF. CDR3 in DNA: TGTGCCAGCAGCTCTCGAACGGGACAGAACTATGGCTACACCTTC.

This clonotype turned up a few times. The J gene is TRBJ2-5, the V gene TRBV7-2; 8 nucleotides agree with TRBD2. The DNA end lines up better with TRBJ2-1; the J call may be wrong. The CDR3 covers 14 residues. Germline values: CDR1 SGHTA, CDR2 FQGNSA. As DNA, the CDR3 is TGTGCCAGCTCCCGGGGGGGCCCAGAAAATGAGCAGTTCTTC. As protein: CASSRGGPENEQFF.

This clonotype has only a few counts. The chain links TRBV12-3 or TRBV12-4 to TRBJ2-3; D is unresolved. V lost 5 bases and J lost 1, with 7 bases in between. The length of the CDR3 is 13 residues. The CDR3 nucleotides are TGTGCCAGCAGTGCTAGGGGCACAGATACGCAGTATTTT. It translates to CASSARGTDTQYF.

The CDR3 sequence: CSARDITRQETQYF. The CDR3 DNA follows: TGCAGTGCTAGAGATATTACAAGGCAAGAGACCCAGTACTTC. The chain joins TRBV20-1 to TRBJ2-5; D is unresolved. The CDR3 spans 14 residues. Germline assignment: CDR1 DFQATT and CDR2 SNEGSKA (reference sequence). V was cut by 0 bases and J by 2 bases, with 10 bases left in between.

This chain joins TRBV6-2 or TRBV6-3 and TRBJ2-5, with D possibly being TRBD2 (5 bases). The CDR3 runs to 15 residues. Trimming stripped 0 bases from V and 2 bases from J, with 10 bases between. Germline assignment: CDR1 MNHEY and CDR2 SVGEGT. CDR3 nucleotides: TGTGCCAGCAGTTACTCGTCGCGAGGGCAAGAGACCCAGTACTTC. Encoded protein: CASSYSSRGQETQYF.